This T cell receptor (beta chain) was retrieved from a study of blood T cell repertoires in COVID-19. The V gene lost 4 bases and the J gene lost 1 base, with 13 bases spanning the gap. The CDR3 has 15 amino acids. CDR1 is SNHLY and CDR2 is FYNNEI in the germline V gene. Measured with immunoSEQ multiplex PCR; TCRdb has only the in-frame clones, and not every one. The table records some 300,000 clones, 88% of them present only once. Everyone who took part was about 18 to 90 years old, and they came from over 20 US areas. This clone has just a few counts. Material for sequencing was PBMCs or T cells enriched from blood (not recorded which). The receptor's source is a woman aged 60-75 years in a cohort exposed to, infected with or recovered from COVID-19 (not recorded which). The rearrangement joins TRBV2 to TRBJ2-5; D is unresolved. The CDR3 loop reads CASSVQRTTQETQYF. The CDR3 DNA follows: TGTGCCAGCAGTGTTCAGCGAACCACCCAAGAGACCCAGTACTTC.